Following are 12 T cell receptor beta chains from one sample sequenced in a study of CD8+ T cells in alopecia areata. The sequencing template was cDNA reverse transcribed from extracted RNA. Only in-frame clones appear in the TCRdb table, and some are missing; sequencing was by immunoSEQ multiplex PCR. The table shows about 200,000 clones, with roughly 56% occurring only once. Specimen: CD8+ T cells sorted from blood. These receptors originate from a human donor in good health.

This clone was recorded a few times. The genes are TRBV29-1 and TRBJ1-2; D gene unclear. Looked up from germline, CDR1 is SQVTM and CDR2 is ANQGSEA. Trimming cost V 4 bases and J 8 bases, with 17 bases left between them. The CDR3 has 13 amino acids. The CDR3 is CSVVGGNWNGYTF. The CDR3 region has the DNA TGCAGCGTTGTTGGAGGGAACTGGAACGGCTACACCTTC. Full variable domain (rest looked up from reference TRBV29-1 and TRBJ1-2): SAVISQKPSRDICQRGTSLTIQCQVDSQVTMMFWYRQQPGQSLTLIATANQGSEATYESGFVIDKFPISRPNLTFSTLTVSNMSPEDSSIYLCSVVGGNWNGYTFGSGTRLTVV.

This chain joins TRBV13 and TRBJ2-1; 9 nucleotides agree with TRBD1. Germline trimming cut 4 bases from V and 5 bases from J; bases unmatched to any gene: 3. The CDR3 covers 14 residues. The germline V gene encodes CDR1 PRHDT and CDR2 FYEKMQ (reference sequence). Here the CDR3 DNA reads TGTGCCAGCAGCTCGGGACAGGGAAACAATGAGCAGTTCTTC. This encodes CASSSGQGNNEQFF.

This chain connects TRBV2 to TRBJ2-3, with D perhaps matching TRBD2 (6 bases). Trimming took off 6 bases at V and 10 bases at J, with 11 bases between the two ends. The germline gives CDR1 SNHLY, CDR2 FYNNEI. The CDR3 contains 11 residues. DNA of the CDR3: TGTGCCAGCAGCGGGACTGTAGCGCAGTATTTT. This encodes CASSGTVAQYF.

The chain recombines TRBV6-1 with TRBJ2-2; D not resolved. This CDR3 contains 12 residues. Germline CDR1 reads MNHNS; CDR2 reads SASEGT. The V gene lost 2 bases and the J gene lost 2 bases, with 0 bases spanning the gap. The CDR3 loop is CASSENTGELFF. The CDR3, as DNA: TGTGCCAGCAGTGAAAACACCGGGGAGCTGTTTTTT.

CDR3 loop: CASSESTGWGETQYF. DNA for the CDR3: TGTGCCAGCAGTGAATCGACAGGGTGGGGGGAGACCCAGTACTTC. This sequence joins TRBV25-1 and TRBJ2-5; 7 nucleotides agree with TRBD1. CDR1 and CDR2 from the germline V gene are MGHDK and SYGVNS. This CDR3 comprises 15 residues. The junction had 7 bases not matched to a gene; V was cut back by 1 base and J by 5 bases.

The rearrangement joins TRBV9 to TRBJ1-4; D perhaps matches TRBD1 (5 bases). Germline V CDR1 and CDR2: SGDLS, YYNGEE. V dropped 4 bases and J dropped 8 bases, with 15 bases sitting between them. The CDR3 length is 14 residues. This chain's CDR3 is CASSLGVVGEKLFF. In nucleotides, the CDR3 is TGTGCCAGCAGCTTGGGGGTCGTCGGCGAAAAACTGTTTTTT.

J is TRBJ1-1 and V is TRBV9; D not resolved. The CDR3 consists of 14 residues. Trimming took 1 base from V and 0 from J, leaving 7 bases between them. In germline, CDR1 is SGDLS, CDR2 YYNGEE. In DNA, the CDR3 is TGTGCCAGCAGCGTAACGGGGATGAACACTGAAGCTTTCTTT. Protein product: CASSVTGMNTEAFF.

The rearrangement joins TRBV5-1 to TRBJ2-7; the D gene is possibly TRBD2 (5 bases). The CDR3 extends over 15 amino acids. Germline V gene lookup returns CDR1 SGHRS and CDR2 YFSETQ. V lost 0 bases and J lost 4, with 14 bases in between. CDR3 amino acids: CASSLGRGFFYEQYF. The CDR3, as DNA: TGCGCCAGCAGCTTGGGAAGAGGGTTTTTTTACGAGCAGTACTTC. Together with reference TRBV5-1 and TRBJ2-7, the CDR3 gives the full variable domain: KAGVTQTPRYLIKTRGQQVTLSCSPISGHRSVSWYQQTPGQGLQFLFEYFSETQRNKGNFPGRFSGRQFSNSRSEMNVSTLELGDSALYLCASSLGRGFFYEQYFGPGTRLTVT.

The chain employs TRBV27 and TRBJ1-5, with D possibly being TRBD1 (5 bases). Germline CDR1 MNHEY, CDR2 SMNVEV (reference sequence). The germline V and J ends were trimmed by 5 bases and 6 bases, with 14 bases remaining between them. The CDR3 has 14 residues. In nucleotides, the CDR3 is TGTGCCAGCAGTGTCCGGACAATCGGTCAGCCCCAGCATTTT. As protein: CASSVRTIGQPQHF.

CDR3 sequence reads: CASSHADGAKNIQYF. In DNA, the CDR3 is TGCGCCAGCAGCCACGCGGACGGAGCCAAAAACATTCAGTACTTC. The V call is TRBV5-1, the J call TRBJ2-4; D is unclear. This CDR3 is built from 15 residues. CDR1 is SGHRS, CDR2 YFSETQ, per germline. V dropped 4 bases and J dropped 0 bases, with 11 bases sitting between them.

The chain is built from TRBV4-1 and TRBJ2-7; D possibly uses TRBD1 or TRBD2 (6 bases each). Trimming left V 0 bases short and J 1 base short, with 16 bases between. The CDR3 extends over 17 amino acids. The germline gives CDR1 MGHRA, CDR2 YSYEKL. CDR3 nucleotides: TGCGCCAGCAGCCAAGATCCCGAGGGGGGATATTCCTACGAGCAGTACTTC. Translated, it gives CASSQDPEGGYSYEQYF.

In this sample, this clone turned up a few times. V gene TRBV6-1 combines with J gene TRBJ2-7; D is tentatively TRBD1 or TRBD2 (5 bases each). Germline CDR1 MNHNS, CDR2 SASEGT. The CDR3 is 12 amino acids. The V and J ends lost 10 bases and 4 bases respectively, with 14 bases between them. CDR3 DNA sequence: TGTGCCATACGGGGCGGAGGATACGAGCAGTACTTC. It encodes CAIRGGGYEQYF.